This T cell receptor (beta chain) was identified in a study of blood T cell repertoires in COVID-19. Across the study: Material from acute and convalescent COVID-19 was sourced from the United States, Italy and Spain. In each case, the material was cDNA or gDNA derived from T cells, B-cell-depleted T cells, or PBMCs.

The CDR3 loop spans 17 amino acids. V lost 5 bases and J lost 7; bases outside the gene matches: 19. Germline CDR1 and CDR2: SGDLS and YYNGEE. Authors' methods: Estimation of nucleated cell counts relied on the amplification of reference gene primers. The method was immunoSEQ multiplex PCR; TCRdb's version includes in-frame clones alone and lacks a portion of them. D and trimming come from the DNA, and the V and J calls and clone size come from that table. The table shows some 97,000 clones, with 91% occurring only once. This receptor was obtained from a man between 60 and 75 years old with acute or convalescent COVID-19. Material: peripheral blood. The J gene is TRBJ1-2, the V gene TRBV9, with TRBD1 matching 8 bases. The CDR3 is CASSHTRGQGRDGGYTF. The CDR3 DNA reads TGTGCCAGCAGTCACACCCGAGGACAGGGAAGGGACGGTGGCTACACCTTC.